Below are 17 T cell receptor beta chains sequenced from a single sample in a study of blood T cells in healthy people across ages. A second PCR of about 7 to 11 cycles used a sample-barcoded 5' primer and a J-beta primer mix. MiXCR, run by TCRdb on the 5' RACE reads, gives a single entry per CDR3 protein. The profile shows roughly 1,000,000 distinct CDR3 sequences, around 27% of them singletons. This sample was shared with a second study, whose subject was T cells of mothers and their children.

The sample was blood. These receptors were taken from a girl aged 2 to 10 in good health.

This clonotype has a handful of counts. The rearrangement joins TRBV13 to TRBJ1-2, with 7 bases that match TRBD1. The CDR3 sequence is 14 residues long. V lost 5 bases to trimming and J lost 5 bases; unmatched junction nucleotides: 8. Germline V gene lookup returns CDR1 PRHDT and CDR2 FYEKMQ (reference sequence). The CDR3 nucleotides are TGTGCCAGCAGCCTACTGACAGGGAGGTATGGCTACACCTTC. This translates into CASSLLTGRYGYTF.

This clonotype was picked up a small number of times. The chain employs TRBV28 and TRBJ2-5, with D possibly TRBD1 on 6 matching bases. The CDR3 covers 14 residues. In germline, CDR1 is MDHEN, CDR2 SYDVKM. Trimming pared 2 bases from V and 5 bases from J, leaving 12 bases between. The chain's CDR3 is CASSLKPGDETQYF. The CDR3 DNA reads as TGTGCCAGCAGTTTAAAGCCAGGGGACGAGACCCAGTACTTC.

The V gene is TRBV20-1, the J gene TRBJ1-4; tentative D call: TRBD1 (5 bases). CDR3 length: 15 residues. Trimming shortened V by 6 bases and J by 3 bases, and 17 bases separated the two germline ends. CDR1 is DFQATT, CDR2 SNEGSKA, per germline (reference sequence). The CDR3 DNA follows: TGCAGTGCAGAGATAAAGGGGCAGGCTAATGAAAAACTGTTTTTT. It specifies CSAEIKGQANEKLFF.

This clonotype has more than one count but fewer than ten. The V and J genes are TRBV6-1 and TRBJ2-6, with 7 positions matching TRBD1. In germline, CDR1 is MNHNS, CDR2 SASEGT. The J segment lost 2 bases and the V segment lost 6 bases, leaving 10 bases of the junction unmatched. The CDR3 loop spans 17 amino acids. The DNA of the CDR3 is TGTGCCAGCAGCCAAAGATCTCAGGGGGCTGGGGCCAACGTCCTGACTTTC. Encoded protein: CASSQRSQGAGANVLTF.

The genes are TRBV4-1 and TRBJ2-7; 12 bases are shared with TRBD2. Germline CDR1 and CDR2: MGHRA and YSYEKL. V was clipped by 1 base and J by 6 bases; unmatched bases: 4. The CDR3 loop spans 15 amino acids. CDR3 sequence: CASSQGLGLAGEQYF. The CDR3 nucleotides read TGCGCCAGCAGCCAAGGTCTGGGACTAGCGGGCGAGCAGTACTTC.

The CDR3 spells CASSEALGTSGRAVGDEQFF. In nucleotides, the CDR3 is TGTGCCAGCAGTGAAGCTCTCGGGACTAGCGGGAGGGCCGTAGGGGATGAGCAGTTCTTC. This rearrangement joins TRBV6-1 to TRBJ2-1, with TRBD2 matching 16 bases. Germline CDR1 is MNHNS and CDR2 is SASEGT. CDR3 length: 20 amino acids. Losses at the gene ends were 0 bases for V and 8 bases for J; bases not matched to a gene: 13.

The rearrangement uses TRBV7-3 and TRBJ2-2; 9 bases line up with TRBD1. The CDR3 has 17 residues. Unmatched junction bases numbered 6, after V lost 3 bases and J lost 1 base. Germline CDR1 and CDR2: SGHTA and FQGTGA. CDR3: CASSFSAGQGNTGELFF. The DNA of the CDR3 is TGTGCCAGCAGCTTCAGTGCGGGACAGGGGAACACCGGGGAGCTGTTTTTT.

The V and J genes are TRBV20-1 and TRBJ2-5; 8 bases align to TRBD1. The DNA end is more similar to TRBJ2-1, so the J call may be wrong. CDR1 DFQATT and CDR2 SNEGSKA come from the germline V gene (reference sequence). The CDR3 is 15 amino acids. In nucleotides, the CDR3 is TGCAGTGCTAGCGCCGGGACAGGTGGCCTAAGGGAGCAGTTCTTC. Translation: CSASAGTGGLREQFF.

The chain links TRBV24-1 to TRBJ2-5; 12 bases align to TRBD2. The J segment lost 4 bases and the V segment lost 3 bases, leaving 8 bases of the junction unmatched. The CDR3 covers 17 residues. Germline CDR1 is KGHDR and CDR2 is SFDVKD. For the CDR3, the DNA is TGTGCCACCAGTGATCCAAAACTAGCGGGGGGTTCAGAGACCCAGTACTTC. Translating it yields CATSDPKLAGGSETQYF.

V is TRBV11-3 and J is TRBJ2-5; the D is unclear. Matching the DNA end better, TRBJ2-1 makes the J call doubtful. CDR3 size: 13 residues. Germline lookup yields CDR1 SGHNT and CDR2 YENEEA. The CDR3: CASSSRTSNEQFF. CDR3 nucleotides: TGTGCCAGCAGCAGTCGGACGAGCAATGAGCAGTTCTTC.

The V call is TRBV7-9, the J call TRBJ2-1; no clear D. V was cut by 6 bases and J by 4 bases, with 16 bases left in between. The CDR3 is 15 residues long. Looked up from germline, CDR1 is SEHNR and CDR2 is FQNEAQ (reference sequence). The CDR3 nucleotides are TGTGCCAGCAGTTCATCCGGAAACTCTTACAATGAGCAGTTCTTC. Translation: CASSSSGNSYNEQFF.

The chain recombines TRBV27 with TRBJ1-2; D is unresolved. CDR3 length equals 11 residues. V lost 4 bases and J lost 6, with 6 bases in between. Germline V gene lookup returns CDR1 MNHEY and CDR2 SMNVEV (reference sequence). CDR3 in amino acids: CASSSGNGYTF. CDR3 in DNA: TGTGCCAGCAGTTCCGGGAATGGCTACACCTTC.

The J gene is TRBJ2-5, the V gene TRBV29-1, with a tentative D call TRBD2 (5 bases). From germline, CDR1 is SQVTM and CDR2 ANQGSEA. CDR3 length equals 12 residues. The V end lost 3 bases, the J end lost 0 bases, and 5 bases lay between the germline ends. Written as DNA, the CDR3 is TGCAGCGTTGAGGACTACCAAGAGACCCAGTACTTC. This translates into CSVEDYQETQYF. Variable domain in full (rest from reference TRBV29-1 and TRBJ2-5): SAVISQKPSRDICQRGTSLTIQCQVDSQVTMMFWYRQQPGQSLTLIATANQGSEATYESGFVIDKFPISRPNLTFSTLTVSNMSPEDSSIYLCSVEDYQETQYFGPGTRLLVL.

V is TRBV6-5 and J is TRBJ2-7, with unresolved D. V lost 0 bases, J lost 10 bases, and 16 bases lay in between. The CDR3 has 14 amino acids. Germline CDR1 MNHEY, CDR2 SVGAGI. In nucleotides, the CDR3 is TGTGCCAGCAGTTACTCGAACCACGCGCTTCACCAGTACTTC. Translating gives CASSYSNHALHQYF.

CDR3 region: CASSLVVSNEKLFF. As DNA, the CDR3 is TGTGCCAGCAGCTTAGTGGTTTCTAATGAAAAACTGTTTTTT. The rearrangement links TRBV7-9 to TRBJ1-4; D remains ambiguous. The CDR3 loop spans 14 amino acids. V was pared by 1 base and J by 3 bases, with 6 bases between. The V gene's germline CDR1 is SEHNR and CDR2 FQNEAQ (reference sequence).

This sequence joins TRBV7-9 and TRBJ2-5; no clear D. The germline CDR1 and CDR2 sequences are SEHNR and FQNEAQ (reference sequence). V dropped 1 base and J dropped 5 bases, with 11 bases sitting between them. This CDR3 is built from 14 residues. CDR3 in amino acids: CASSLGLPGETQYF. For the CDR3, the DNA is TGTGCCAGCAGCTTAGGATTACCTGGGGAGACCCAGTACTTC.

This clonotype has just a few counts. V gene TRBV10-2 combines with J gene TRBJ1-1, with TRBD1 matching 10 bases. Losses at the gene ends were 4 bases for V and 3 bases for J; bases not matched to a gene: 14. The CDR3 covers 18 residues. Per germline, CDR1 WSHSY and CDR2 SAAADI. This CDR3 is CASSGDRGRVEYHTEAFF. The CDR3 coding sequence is TGCGCCAGCAGTGGCGACAGGGGGCGCGTAGAGTACCACACTGAAGCTTTCTTT.